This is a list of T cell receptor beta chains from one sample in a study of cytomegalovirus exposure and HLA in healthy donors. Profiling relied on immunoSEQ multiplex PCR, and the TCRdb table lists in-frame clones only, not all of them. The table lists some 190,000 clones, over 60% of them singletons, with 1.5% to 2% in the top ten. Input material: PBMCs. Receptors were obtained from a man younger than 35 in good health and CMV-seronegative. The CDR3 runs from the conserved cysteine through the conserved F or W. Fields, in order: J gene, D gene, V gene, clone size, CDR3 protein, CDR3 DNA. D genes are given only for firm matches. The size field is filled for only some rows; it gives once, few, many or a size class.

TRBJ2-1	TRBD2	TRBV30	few	CAWRVASGHREQFF	TGTGCCTGGAGGGTCGCTAGCGGGCACCGTGAGCAGTTCTTC
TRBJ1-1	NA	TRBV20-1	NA	CSAPGDTEAFF	TGCAGTGCCCCCGGGGACACTGAAGCTTTCTTT
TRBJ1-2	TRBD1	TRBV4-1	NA	CASRPGGAAGGYTF	TGCGCCAGCAGGCCAGGGGGCGCGGCAGGTGGCTACACCTTC
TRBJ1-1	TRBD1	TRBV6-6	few	CASSQPDRGNTEAFF	TGTGCCAGCAGCCAACCGGACAGGGGGAACACTGAAGCTTTCTTT
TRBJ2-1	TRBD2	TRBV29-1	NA	CSVGLAGGDEQFF	TGCAGCGTTGGGCTAGCGGGGGGGGATGAGCAGTTCTTC
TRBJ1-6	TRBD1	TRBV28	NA	CASRAGTVGSPLHF	TGTGCCAGCAGGGCCGGGACAGTAGGTTCACCCCTCCACTTT
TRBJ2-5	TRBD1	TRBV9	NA	CASSETGLGAETQYF	TGTGCCAGCAGCGAGACAGGGCTGGGAGCGGAGACCCAGTACTTC
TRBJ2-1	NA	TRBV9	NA	CASSLQEGSYNEQFF	TGTGCCAGCAGCCTCCAGGAGGGATCCTACAATGAGCAGTTCTTC
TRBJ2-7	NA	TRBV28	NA	CASSPTGTAEPPYEQYF	TGTGCCAGCAGCCCGACCGGGACTGCTGAGCCCCCCTACGAGCAGTACTTC
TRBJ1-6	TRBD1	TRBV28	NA	CASRRDRPRSSYNSPLHF	TGTGCCAGCAGGAGGGACAGACCCCGGAGCTCCTATAATTCACCCCTCCACTTT
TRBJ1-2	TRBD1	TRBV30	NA	CAWSVARVLDRADNYGYTF	TGTGCCTGGAGTGTAGCGAGGGTTTTAGACAGGGCGGATAACTATGGCTACACCTTC
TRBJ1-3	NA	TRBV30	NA	CAWGQIVSGNTIYF	TGTGCCTGGGGACAGATTGTCTCTGGAAACACCATATATTTT
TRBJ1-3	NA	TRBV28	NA	CASSSQGTGTIYF	TGTGCCAGCAGTTCACAGGGTACGGGCACCATATATTTT
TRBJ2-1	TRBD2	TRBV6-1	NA	CASSEVLAGSYNEQFF	TGTGCCAGCAGTGAAGTACTAGCGGGGTCATACAATGAGCAGTTCTTC
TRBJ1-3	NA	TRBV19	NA	CASSPRGRDTIYF	TGTGCCAGTAGTCCCAGGGGCCGCGACACCATATATTTT
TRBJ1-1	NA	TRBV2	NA	CASSRAMGLNTEAFF	TGTGCCAGCAGTAGAGCGATGGGGCTGAACACTGAAGCTTTCTTT
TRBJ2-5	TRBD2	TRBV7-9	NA	CASSPGLAGSETQYF	TGTGCCAGCAGCCCTGGACTAGCGGGGTCGGAGACCCAGTACTTC
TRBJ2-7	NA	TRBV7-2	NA	CASSPAALGEQYF	TGTGCCAGCAGCCCGGCGGCTTTGGGTGAGCAGTACTTC
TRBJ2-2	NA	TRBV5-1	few	CASSPLAATKPNTGELFF	TGCGCCAGCAGCCCGCTAGCTGCCACCAAACCGAACACCGGGGAGCTGTTTTTT
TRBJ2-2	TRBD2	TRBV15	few	CATSRDWRGGTGELFF	TGTGCCACCAGCAGAGACTGGCGGGGGGGCACCGGGGAGCTGTTTTTT
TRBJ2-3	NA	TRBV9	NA	CASSYGGYTQYF	TGTGCCAGCAGTTACGGGGGTTATACGCAGTATTTT
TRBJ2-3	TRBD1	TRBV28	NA	CASSLKGASTDTQYF	TGTGCCAGCAGTTTGAAGGGGGCCAGCACAGATACGCAGTATTTT